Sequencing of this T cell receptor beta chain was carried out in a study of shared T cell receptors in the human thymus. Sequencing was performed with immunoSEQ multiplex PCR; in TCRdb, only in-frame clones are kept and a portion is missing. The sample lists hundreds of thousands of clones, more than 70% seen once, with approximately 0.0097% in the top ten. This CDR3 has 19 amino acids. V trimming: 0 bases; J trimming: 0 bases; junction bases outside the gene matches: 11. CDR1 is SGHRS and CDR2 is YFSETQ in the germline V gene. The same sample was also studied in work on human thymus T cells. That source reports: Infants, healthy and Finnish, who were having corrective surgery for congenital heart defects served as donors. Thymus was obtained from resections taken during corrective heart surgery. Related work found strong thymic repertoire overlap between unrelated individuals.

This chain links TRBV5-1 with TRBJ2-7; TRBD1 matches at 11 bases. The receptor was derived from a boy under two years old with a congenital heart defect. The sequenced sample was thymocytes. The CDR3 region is CASSLGGDRGYSFSYEQYF. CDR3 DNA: TGCGCCAGCAGCTTGGGGGGGGACAGGGGGTATTCATTCTCCTACGAGCAGTACTTC.